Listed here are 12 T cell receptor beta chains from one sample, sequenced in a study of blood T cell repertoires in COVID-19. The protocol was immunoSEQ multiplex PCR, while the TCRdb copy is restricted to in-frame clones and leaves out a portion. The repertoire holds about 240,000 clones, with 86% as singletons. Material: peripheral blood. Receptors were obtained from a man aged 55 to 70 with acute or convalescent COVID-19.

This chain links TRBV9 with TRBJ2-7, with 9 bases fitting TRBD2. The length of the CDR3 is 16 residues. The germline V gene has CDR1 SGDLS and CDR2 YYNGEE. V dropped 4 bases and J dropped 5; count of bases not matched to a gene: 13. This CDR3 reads CASSPSSAGGPNEQYF. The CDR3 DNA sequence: TGTGCCAGCAGCCCTTCCTCCGCGGGAGGGCCTAACGAGCAGTACTTC.

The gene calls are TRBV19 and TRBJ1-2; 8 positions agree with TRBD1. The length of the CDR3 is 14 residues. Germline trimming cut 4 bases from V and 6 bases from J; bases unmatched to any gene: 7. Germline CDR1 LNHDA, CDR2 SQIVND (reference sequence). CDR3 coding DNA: TGTGCCAGTAGTAAAGACAGGGGACGGGATGGCTACACCTTC. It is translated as CASSKDRGRDGYTF.

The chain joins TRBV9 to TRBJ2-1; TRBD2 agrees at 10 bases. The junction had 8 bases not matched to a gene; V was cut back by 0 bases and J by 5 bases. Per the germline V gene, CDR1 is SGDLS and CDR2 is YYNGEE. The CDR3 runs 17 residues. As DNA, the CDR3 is TGTGCCAGCAGCGTAGACCCAGCGGGAGGGCTTAACAATGAGCAGTTCTTC. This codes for CASSVDPAGGLNNEQFF.

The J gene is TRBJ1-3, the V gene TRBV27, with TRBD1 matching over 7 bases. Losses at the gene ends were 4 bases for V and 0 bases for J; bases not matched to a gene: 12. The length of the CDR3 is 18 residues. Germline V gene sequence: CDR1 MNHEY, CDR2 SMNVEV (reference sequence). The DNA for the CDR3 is TGTGCCAGCAGTTACCCTCGGACAGGTTTCCTCTCTGGAAACACCATATATTTT. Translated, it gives CASSYPRTGFLSGNTIYF.

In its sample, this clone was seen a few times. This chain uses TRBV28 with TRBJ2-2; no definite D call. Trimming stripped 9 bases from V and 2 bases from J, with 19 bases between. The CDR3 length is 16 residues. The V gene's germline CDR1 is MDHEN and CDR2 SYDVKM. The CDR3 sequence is CASCTATALNTGELFF. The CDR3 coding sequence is TGTGCCAGTTGTACAGCAACTGCCCTCAACACCGGGGAGCTGTTTTTT. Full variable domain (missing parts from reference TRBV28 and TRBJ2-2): DVKVTQSSRYLVKRTGEKVFLECVQDMDHENMFWYRQDPGLGLRLIYFSYDVKMKEKGDIPEGYSVSREKKERFSLILESASTNQTSMYLCASCTATALNTGELFFGEGSRLTVL.

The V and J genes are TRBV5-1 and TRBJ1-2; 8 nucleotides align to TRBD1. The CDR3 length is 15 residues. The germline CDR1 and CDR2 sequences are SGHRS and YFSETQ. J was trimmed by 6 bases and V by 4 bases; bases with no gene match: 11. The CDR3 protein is CASSPSRTGWDGYTF. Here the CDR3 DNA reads TGCGCCAGCAGCCCGTCGCGGACAGGGTGGGATGGCTACACCTTC.

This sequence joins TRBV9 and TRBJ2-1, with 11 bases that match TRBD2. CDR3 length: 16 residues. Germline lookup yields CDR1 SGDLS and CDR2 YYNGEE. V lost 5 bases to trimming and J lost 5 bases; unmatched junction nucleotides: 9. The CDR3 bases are TGTGCCAGCAGTTATACCGGGACTAGCGGAAACAATGAGCAGTTCTTC. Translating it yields CASSYTGTSGNNEQFF. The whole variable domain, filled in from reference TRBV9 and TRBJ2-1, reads DSGVTQTPKHLITATGQRVTLRCSPRSGDLSVYWYQQSLDQGLQFLIQYYNGEERAKGNILERFSAQQFPDLHSELNLSSLELGDSALYFCASSYTGTSGNNEQFFGPGTRLTVL.

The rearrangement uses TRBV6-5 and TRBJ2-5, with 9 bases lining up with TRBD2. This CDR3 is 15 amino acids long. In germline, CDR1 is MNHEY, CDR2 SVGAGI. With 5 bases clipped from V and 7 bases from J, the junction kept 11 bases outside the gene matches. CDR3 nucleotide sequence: TGTGCCAGCAGTCCCCGGCTAGCGGGATTAGGGACCCAGTACTTC. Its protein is CASSPRLAGLGTQYF.

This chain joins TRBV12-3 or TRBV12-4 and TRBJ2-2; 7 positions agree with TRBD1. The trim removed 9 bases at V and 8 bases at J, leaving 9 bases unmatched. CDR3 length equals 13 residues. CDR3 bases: TGTGCCAGTCATACTAACAGGGGAGGGGAGCTGTTTTTT. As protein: CASHTNRGGELFF.

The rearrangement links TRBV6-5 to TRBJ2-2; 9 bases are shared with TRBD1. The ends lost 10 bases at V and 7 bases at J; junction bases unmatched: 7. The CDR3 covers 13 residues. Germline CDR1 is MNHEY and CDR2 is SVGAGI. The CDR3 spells CATDRGSHGELFF. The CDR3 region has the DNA TGTGCCACCGACAGGGGGTCCCACGGGGAGCTGTTTTTT.

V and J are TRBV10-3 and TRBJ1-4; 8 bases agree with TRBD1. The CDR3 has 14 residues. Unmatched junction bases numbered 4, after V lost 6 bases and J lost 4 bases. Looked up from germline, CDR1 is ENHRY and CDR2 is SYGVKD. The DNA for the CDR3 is TGTGCCATCAGGCAGACAGGGGATAATGAAAAACTGTTTTTT. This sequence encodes CAIRQTGDNEKLFF.

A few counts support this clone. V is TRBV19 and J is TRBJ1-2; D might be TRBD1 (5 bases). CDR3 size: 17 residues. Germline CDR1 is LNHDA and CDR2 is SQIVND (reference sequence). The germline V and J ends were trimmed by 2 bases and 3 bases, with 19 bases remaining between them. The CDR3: CASSILWGGARYYGYTF. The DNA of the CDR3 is TGTGCCAGTAGTATACTTTGGGGGGGTGCGCGGTACTATGGCTACACCTTC.